Following are 26 T cell receptor beta chains from one sample sequenced in a study of cytomegalovirus exposure and HLA in healthy donors. PCR amplification relied on 60 Vbeta primers (plus 13 Jbeta primers). Generated by immunoSEQ multiplex PCR, the TCRdb table keeps only in-frame clones and is missing some. The data show more than 75,000 clones, with around 80% seen just once and roughly 2.5% held by the top ten. Sequencing was carried out using PBMCs. The receptor set was obtained from a man between 25 and 39 years old in good health and CMV-seronegative.

This chain uses TRBV14 with TRBJ2-2; 7 nucleotides align to TRBD1. Per germline, CDR1 SGHDN and CDR2 FVKESK. CDR3 length: 15 residues. The ends lost 3 bases at V and 1 base at J; junction bases unmatched: 2. The CDR3 DNA follows: TGTGCCAGCAGCCAGCGACAGGGGAACACCGGGGAGCTGTTTTTT. Its translation: CASSQRQGNTGELFF.

This chain joins TRBV7-8 and TRBJ2-3; 7 positions agree with TRBD2. The CDR3 has 15 amino acids. Germline V CDR1 and CDR2: SGHVS, FQNEAQ. The junction had 9 bases not matched to a gene; V was cut back by 5 bases and J by 4 bases. The CDR3 bases are TGTGCCAGCAGCAGTGGTCGGGGAGGGTCAGATACGCAGTATTTT. The encoded protein is CASSSGRGGSDTQYF.

CDR3: CASSPRQGVYEQYF. As DNA, the CDR3 is TGTGCCAGCTCGCCAAGACAGGGGGTCTACGAGCAGTACTTC. The chain uses TRBV18 and TRBJ2-7; 9 bases agree with TRBD1. Trimming took 6 bases from V and 3 from J; bases not matched to a gene: 6. CDR1 is KGHSH, CDR2 LQKENI, per germline. This CDR3 is 14 amino acids long.

The chain couples TRBV5-3 to TRBJ1-1; D not resolved. TRBV5-3 is designated an ORF whose function remains uncertain. The CDR3 is 13 residues long. Trimming removed 1 base at V and 7 bases at J, with 11 bases between. CDR3 loop: CARSLIKNLEAFF. CDR3 sequence (DNA): TGTGCCAGAAGCTTGATTAAAAATCTTGAAGCTTTCTTT.

V and J are TRBV14 and TRBJ2-7, with D possibly being TRBD1 (6 bases). CDR1 and CDR2 from the germline V gene are SGHDN and FVKESK. Trimming cost V 3 bases and J 9 bases, with 15 bases left between them. This CDR3 spans 13 amino acids. CDR3 in DNA: TGTGCCAGCAGCCAGTCACAGGGACGAGGGCAGTACTTC. Protein product: CASSQSQGRGQYF.

In this sample, this clone turned up a few times. V gene TRBV5-1 combines with J gene TRBJ2-1, with 8 bases identical to TRBD2. This CDR3 comprises 15 residues. Germline V gene data show CDR1 as SGHRS and CDR2 as YFSETQ. V trimming: 2 bases; J trimming: 6 bases; junction bases outside the gene matches: 7. The DNA of the CDR3 is TGCGCCAGCAGCTTAGCGGGAGCGTCCAGCAATGAGCAGTTCTTC. This sequence encodes CASSLAGASSNEQFF.

CDR3 nucleotide sequence: TGTGCCAGCAGCCCTGCCGGGACATCCTTCACAGATACGCAGTATTTT. Protein: CASSPAGTSFTDTQYF. The chain carries TRBV7-2 and TRBJ2-3, with D possibly TRBD1 on 6 matching bases. V lost 5 bases to trimming and J lost 2 bases, with 17 bases between them. CDR1 is SGHTA and CDR2 is FQGNSA in the germline V gene. The CDR3 is 16 amino acids.

This clone occurred once. The CDR3 loop is CASSQDRASGGDEQFF. CDR3 in DNA: TGTGCCAGCAGCCAAGATAGGGCTAGCGGGGGGGATGAGCAGTTCTTC. The chain combines TRBV4-2 with TRBJ2-1, with 12 positions matching TRBD2. This CDR3 is 16 amino acids long. Germline V gene sequence: CDR1 LGHNA, CDR2 YNFKEQ. V lost 0 bases and J lost 8; bases outside the gene matches: 5.

The rearrangement joins TRBV7-9 to TRBJ2-7; TRBD2 agrees at 8 bases. This CDR3 is built from 16 residues. Germline CDR1 reads SEHNR; CDR2 reads FQNEAQ (reference sequence). The V segment lost 1 base and the J segment 3 bases; nucleotides outside the gene matches: 8. The CDR3 loop is CASSLEGGGSSYEQYF. CDR3 nucleotide sequence: TGTGCCAGCAGCTTAGAAGGCGGGGGGTCCAGCTACGAGCAGTACTTC.

The chain carries TRBV25-1 and TRBJ2-1; 8 bases are shared with TRBD2. The germline V gene encodes CDR1 MGHDK and CDR2 SYGVNS. With 10 bases clipped from V and 4 bases from J, the junction kept 12 bases outside the gene matches. CDR3 size: 15 residues. The CDR3 protein is CAIAAGGLGYNEQFF. CDR3 DNA sequence: TGTGCCATTGCCGCGGGGGGCCTAGGGTACAATGAGCAGTTCTTC.

V and J are TRBV19 and TRBJ1-6; D unclear. V lost 5 bases and J lost 8, with 19 bases in between. This CDR3 is built from 16 residues. Germline lookup yields CDR1 LNHDA and CDR2 SQIVND (reference sequence). Written as DNA, the CDR3 is TGTGCCAGTAGTCAAAGCCTAGGAGGGAGGTATTCACCCCTCCACTTT. It translates to CASSQSLGGRYSPLHF.

V is TRBV6-5 and J is TRBJ1-5, with D perhaps matching TRBD1 (6 bases). This CDR3 spans 14 amino acids. The germline gives CDR1 MNHEY, CDR2 SVGAGI. The V gene lost 2 bases and the J gene lost 9 bases, with 14 bases spanning the gap. Here the CDR3 DNA reads TGTGCCAGCAGTTACAACAGGGCCCAATGGCCCCAGCATTTT. It codes for CASSYNRAQWPQHF.

This chain joins TRBV7-2 and TRBJ2-5, with 12 bases identical to TRBD2. The J call could be wrong; TRBJ2-7 is a better fit for the DNA end. Germline V gene lookup returns CDR1 SGHTA and CDR2 FQGNSA. The CDR3 totals 15 residues. In DNA, the CDR3 is TGTGCCAGCAGGGAGGGGCTAGCGGGGGGGGGCGAGCAGTACTTC. Translating it yields CASREGLAGGGEQYF.

The rearrangement uses TRBV18 and TRBJ2-7; D not resolved. CDR3 length: 13 amino acids. The germline CDR1 and CDR2 sequences are KGHSH and LQKENI. Trimming removed 3 bases from V and 6 bases from J, with 12 bases in between. In DNA form, the CDR3 reads TGTGCCAGCTCACCGAGTTCCCCTGGCGAGCAGTACTTC. Translating it yields CASSPSSPGEQYF.

This clone was found once. The J gene is TRBJ1-6, the V gene TRBV30; TRBD1 might be the D (6 bases). Trimming took off 4 bases at V and 2 bases at J, with 12 bases between the two ends. Germline lookup yields CDR1 GTSNPN and CDR2 SVGIG (reference sequence). The CDR3 totals 15 residues. CDR3 sequence reads: CAWNRRDTYNSPLHF. Written as DNA, the CDR3 is TGTGCCTGGAACCGCCGGGACACCTATAATTCACCCCTCCACTTT.

The genes are TRBV5-1 and TRBJ1-2, with D perhaps matching TRBD1 (6 bases). Germline loops: CDR1 SGHRS, CDR2 YFSETQ. V lost 3 bases and J 2 bases, leaving 17 bases between the germline ends. CDR3 length equals 16 residues. The CDR3, as DNA: TGCGCCAGCAGCTCCGAAACAGGGATGATGAACTATGGCTACACCTTC. It yields the protein CASSSETGMMNYGYTF.

V usage is TRBV7-8 and J usage is TRBJ1-6; D call uncertain. The CDR3 contains 14 residues. The V gene lost 0 bases and the J gene lost 7 bases, with 7 bases spanning the gap. CDR1 is SGHVS and CDR2 is FQNEAQ in the germline V gene. Here the CDR3 reads CASSLAQRNSPLHF. The DNA of the CDR3 is TGTGCCAGCAGCTTAGCACAGAGAAATTCACCCCTCCACTTT.

The V gene is TRBV19, the J gene TRBJ1-1; 9 bases are a match to TRBD1. V shed 5 bases and J 2 bases; nucleotides not matched to a gene: 6. CDR1 and CDR2 (germline): LNHDA, SQIVND (reference sequence). This CDR3 has 15 amino acids. The CDR3 region is CASSSPGQGNTEAFF. In DNA, the CDR3 is TGTGCCAGTAGTTCTCCGGGACAGGGTAACACTGAAGCTTTCTTT.

The chain recombines TRBV6-5 with TRBJ1-2, with D possibly matching TRBD1 (5 bases). There are 12 residues in the CDR3. CDR1 and CDR2 from the germline V gene are MNHEY and SVGAGI. Deletions cut 5 bases from V and 4 bases from J, with 8 bases between. The CDR3 nucleotides read TGTGCCAGCAGTCCCGGGGGCTATGGCTACACCTTC. It specifies CASSPGGYGYTF.

This chain uses TRBV9 with TRBJ1-1, with 8 bases matching TRBD1. The V gene end was trimmed by 3 bases and the J gene end by 1 base; junction bases not matched to a gene: 2. The CDR3 covers 14 residues. Germline loops: CDR1 SGDLS, CDR2 YYNGEE. CDR3: CASSAGTGNTEAFF. The CDR3 DNA sequence: TGTGCCAGCAGCGCCGGGACAGGGAACACTGAAGCTTTCTTT. Combining the CDR3 with reference TRBV9 and TRBJ1-1 gives the whole variable domain DSGVTQTPKHLITATGQRVTLRCSPRSGDLSVYWYQQSLDQGLQFLIQYYNGEERAKGNILERFSAQQFPDLHSELNLSSLELGDSALYFCASSAGTGNTEAFFGQGTRLTVV.

This chain links TRBV19 with TRBJ1-5; 7 nucleotides align to TRBD1. Germline lookup yields CDR1 LNHDA and CDR2 SQIVND (reference sequence). The CDR3 sequence is 16 residues long. J gave up 5 bases and V 5 bases, and 12 bases lay outside the gene matches. CDR3 protein: CASSPTTGEGDQPQHF. The CDR3 coding sequence is TGTGCCAGTAGTCCTACAACAGGGGAAGGGGATCAGCCCCAGCATTTT.

A word on this clone: The junction departs from the called germline gene at one end, perhaps through a read error. This rearrangement joins TRBV2 to TRBJ1-5; possible D gene TRBD1, 5 bases. The CDR3 totals 12 residues. Germline V gene sequence: CDR1 SNHLY, CDR2 FYNNEI. The CDR3 reads CASSDMGGVGYF. CDR3 nucleotide sequence: TGTGCCAGCAGTGATATGGGGGGTGTGGGATATTTT.

The J gene is TRBJ1-1, the V gene TRBV27; tentatively, D is TRBD1 (5 bases). The germline V gene has CDR1 MNHEY and CDR2 SMNVEV (reference sequence). V dropped 1 base and J dropped 2 bases, with 8 bases sitting between them. This CDR3 has 14 residues. The CDR3 bases are TGTGCCAGCAGTTTATTAGGGGAAAACACTGAAGCTTTCTTT. Translated: CASSLLGENTEAFF.

J is TRBJ1-5 and V is TRBV7-9; TRBD1 matches 7 bases. The CDR3 length is 14 residues. CDR1 and CDR2 (germline): SEHNR, FQNEAQ (reference sequence). V lost 5 bases, J lost 8 bases, and 9 bases stayed unmatched. The CDR3 nucleotides are TGTGCCAGCAGCGCCACAGGGGCTGTAGAGCCCCAGCATTTT. Translation gives CASSATGAVEPQHF.

This chain uses TRBV27 with TRBJ1-1; D perhaps matches TRBD1 (6 bases). V shed 10 bases and J shed 3 bases, with 15 bases lying between them. From germline, CDR1 is MNHEY and CDR2 SMNVEV (reference sequence). The CDR3 is made up of 13 amino acids. The CDR3 reads CATKYRVHTEAFF. In nucleotides, the CDR3 is TGTGCCACCAAATACAGGGTTCACACTGAAGCTTTCTTT.

The J gene is TRBJ2-3, the V gene TRBV6-1; D remains unclear. Between the trimmed V and J ends, which lost 7 bases and 5 bases, there was a span of 10 bases. Germline CDR1 MNHNS, CDR2 SASEGT. The CDR3 covers 12 residues. CDR3 DNA: TGTGCCAGCACCGACCCGGGAGATACGCAGTATTTT. It specifies CASTDPGDTQYF.